Listed below are T cell receptor beta chains from one sample, sequenced in a study of tumor-infiltrating lymphocytes in primary liver carcinoma. One entry per CDR3 protein, called by TCRdb with MiXCR from the multiplex PCR reads. The sample records 150,000 to 200,000 distinct CDR3 sequences, about 55% being singletons. The sample comprised peripheral blood. The receptors come from a man aged 35 to 55 with primary liver carcinoma and hepatitis B virus infection. The CDR3 runs from the conserved cysteine through the conserved F or W. The order of the fields is D gene, J gene, V gene, clone size, CDR3 protein, CDR3 DNA. The D gene is left open where the match is weak. Not all rows give a size; the values are once, few, many and, for expanded clones, a class.

NA,TRBJ1-4,TRBV30,NA,CTWSALGTNEKLFF,TGTACCTGGAGCGCACTTGGGACGAATGAAAAACTGTTTTTT
NA,TRBJ2-3,TRBV6-2/TRBV6-3,NA,CASSYLAQNTDTQYF,TGTGCCAGCAGTTACCTGGCCCAAAACACAGATACGCAGTATTTT
NA,TRBJ1-5,TRBV11-2,many,CASSLVGGSQPQHF,TGTGCCAGCAGCTTAGTGGGAGGGAGTCAGCCCCAGCATTTT
NA,TRBJ2-5,TRBV5-4,NA,CASSADSVGTQYF,TGTGCCAGCAGCGCGGACAGTGTGGGGACCCAGTACTTC
NA,TRBJ2-1,TRBV6-2/TRBV6-3,few,CASTRGRNNEQFF,TGTGCCAGCACCCGGGGACGGAACAATGAGCAGTTCTTC
NA,TRBJ1-1,TRBV28,NA,CASSLHLTNTEASF,TGTGCCAGCAGTTTACACCTAACGAACACTGAAGCTTCCTTT
TRBD1,TRBJ1-1,TRBV6-1,few,CASSEAGQGVGTEAFF,TGTGCCAGCAGTGAAGCCGGACAGGGGGTGGGCACTGAAGCTTTCTTT
NA,TRBJ1-1,TRBV12-3/TRBV12-4,NA,CASSLSMGSQNTEAFF,TGTGCCAGCAGTTTAAGTATGGGGAGTCAGAACACTGAAGCTTTCTTT
TRBD1,TRBJ2-3,TRBV29-1,few,CSVRWGTGGSADTQYF,TGCAGCGTCCGATGGGGGACAGGGGGCTCCGCAGATACGCAGTATTTT
NA,TRBJ2-7,TRBV14,NA,CASSRQGLEQYF,TGTGCCAGCAGCCGCCAGGGACTCGAGCAGTACTTC